This TCR beta chain was recorded in a study of monozygotic twins with inflammatory bowel disease (dated by TCRdb to between 2018 and 2020). Regarding the complete study: The complete study included 30 or so monozygotic twin pairs: 19 IBD-discordant Danish pairs and nine German pairs, of which four were IBD-concordant and five were IBD-discordant. Disease-associated traits were sought mainly through comparisons between IBD patients and their genetically identical healthy co-twins within discordant pairs. Each individual had, on average, about 151 000 unique TCRalpha sequences and 181 000 unique TCRbeta sequences available for analysis.

Comment on this clonotype: The antigen it recognizes is unknown.

To prepare the library, 5' RACE was applied. The input for every TCR library was around 3,800 ng of total RNA. For each sample, cDNA was synthesized in eight separate reactions using SMARTScribe reverse transcriptase. During cDNA synthesis, template switching introduced unique molecular identifiers that contained a 6-nucleotide sample barcode. Amplification of TCRalpha and TCRbeta cDNA involved two nested PCRs of 16 and 9 cycles, and each PCR was followed by bead purification. Before amplification, the cDNA was both treated with uracil DNA-glycosylase and purified with the QIAquick PCR purification kit. The second PCR was the step at which Illumina TruSeq-compatible adapters and sample-specific barcodes were added. Library quality and concentration were assessed using TapeStation and Qubit, and roughly 5.5 ng of each library was pooled. The pooled libraries were sequenced with 2 x 100 bp reads and custom sequencing primers on an Illumina HiSeq2500 single-index Rapid Run. On the authors' methods: MiGEC version 1.2.6 was used for UMI-based consensus assembly, which corrected PCR and sequencing errors. V(D)J alignment, clonotype assembly and CDR3 extraction were performed with MiXCR version 2.1.1. To normalise gene usage, clonotype sharing and MAIT/NKT TCR abundance, the top 1000, 10 000 and 20 000 clonotypes in each sample were analysed. After downsampling to 27 000 UMIs, diversity was calculated as the inverse Simpson index using the vegan R package. Paired Mann-Whitney U tests on discordant twin pairs were used, with Benjamini-Hochberg multiple-testing correction. With the reads reprocessed by TCRdb, a single entry stands for each CDR3 protein sequence and no DNA is reported. The V and J calls, along with clone size, are taken from TCRdb and not from the paper's own processing. In this sample's table one finds roughly 150,000 distinct CDR3 sequences. The top ten constitute 2% to 3% of the sample.

The germline V gene encodes CDR1 MNHEY and CDR2 SVGAGI. The CDR3 covers 15 residues, taking in both the cysteine and the phenylalanine. No DNA sequence was recorded. General study outcomes and caveats: Measured by the inverse Simpson index, TCRbeta repertoire diversity was lower in IBD patients than in their healthy co-twins. Different T cell subtypes could not be distinguished in the analysis. No single strong signal or clonotype linked to IBD turned up in the results, so the idea that one exists was not supported. Differing immunosuppressive treatments among patients may have added background noise and inter-individual variability to the repertoires. Compared with healthy twins, IBD patients shared fewer clonotypes with other individuals, and the difference was most pronounced in patients with signs of disease activity. Repertoire similarity did not differ between concordant and discordant twins, which could be due to limited statistical power.

A roughly 2.5 ml peripheral blood sample was drawn into PAXgene tubes per donor and stored at -80°C. Without T cell sorting, total RNA was isolated from whole blood using the PAXgene blood miRNA kit on an automated QIAcube. Peripheral blood from monozygotic twin pairs concordant or discordant for inflammatory bowel disease was subjected to deep TCRalpha and TCRbeta repertoire profiling with unique molecular barcoding. Smoking habits were recorded for all twin pairs, with individuals classified as current, former or never smokers. Here the chain combines TRBV6-5 and TRBJ1-1. The sample consisted of blood. This clonotype originated in a human donor with ulcerative colitis or Crohn's disease, or a healthy co-twin of an affected twin (not recorded which). CDR3 sequence: CASSSPREWSTEAFF.